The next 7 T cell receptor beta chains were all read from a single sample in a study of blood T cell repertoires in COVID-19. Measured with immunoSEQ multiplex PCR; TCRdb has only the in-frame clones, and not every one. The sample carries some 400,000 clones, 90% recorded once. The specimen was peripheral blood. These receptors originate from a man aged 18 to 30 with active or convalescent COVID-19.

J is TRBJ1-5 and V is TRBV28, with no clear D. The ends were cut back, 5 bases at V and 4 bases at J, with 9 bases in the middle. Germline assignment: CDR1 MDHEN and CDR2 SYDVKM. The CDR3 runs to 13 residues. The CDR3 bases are TGTGCCAGCAGTCCCCCCCTAAATCAGCCCCAGCATTTT. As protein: CASSPPLNQPQHF.

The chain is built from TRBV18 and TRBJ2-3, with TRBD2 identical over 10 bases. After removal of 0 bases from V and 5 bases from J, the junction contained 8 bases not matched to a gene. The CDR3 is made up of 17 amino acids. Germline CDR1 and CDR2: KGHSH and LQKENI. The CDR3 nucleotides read TGTGCCAGCTCACCACCGCACCCCAGCGGGAGGGTAGATACGCAGTATTTT. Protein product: CASSPPHPSGRVDTQYF.

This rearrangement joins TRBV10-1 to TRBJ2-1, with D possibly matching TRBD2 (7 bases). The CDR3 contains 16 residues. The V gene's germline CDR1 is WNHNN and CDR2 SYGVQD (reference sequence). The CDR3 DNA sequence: TGCCCCCCCAGTGGAGGGGGGGGACCCGTTTACAATGAGCAGTTCTTC. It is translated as CPPSGGGGPVYNEQFF.

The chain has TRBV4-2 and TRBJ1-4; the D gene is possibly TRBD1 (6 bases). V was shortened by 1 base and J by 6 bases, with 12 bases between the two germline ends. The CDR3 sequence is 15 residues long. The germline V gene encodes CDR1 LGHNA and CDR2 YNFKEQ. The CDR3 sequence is CASSQAGEGDEKLFF. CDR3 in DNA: TGTGCCAGCAGCCAAGCCGGGGAGGGGGATGAAAAACTGTTTTTT.

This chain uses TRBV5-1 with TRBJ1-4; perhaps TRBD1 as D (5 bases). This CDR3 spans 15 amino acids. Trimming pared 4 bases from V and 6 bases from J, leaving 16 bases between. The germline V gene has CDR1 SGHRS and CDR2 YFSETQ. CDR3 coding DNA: TGCGCCAGCAGCCCCCCGGGGGGACCAGATGAAAAACTGTTTTTT. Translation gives CASSPPGGPDEKLFF.

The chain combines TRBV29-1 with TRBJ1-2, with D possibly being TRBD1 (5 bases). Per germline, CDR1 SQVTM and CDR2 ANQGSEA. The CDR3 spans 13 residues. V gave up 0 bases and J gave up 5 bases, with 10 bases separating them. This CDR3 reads CSVEDYGGYGYTF. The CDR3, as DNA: TGCAGCGTTGAAGATTACGGGGGGTATGGCTACACCTTC.

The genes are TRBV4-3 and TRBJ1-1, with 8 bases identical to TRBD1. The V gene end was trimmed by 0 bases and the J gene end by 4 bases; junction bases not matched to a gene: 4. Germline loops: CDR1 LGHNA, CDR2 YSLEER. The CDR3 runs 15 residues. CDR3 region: CASSQDQGAATEAFF. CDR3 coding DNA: TGCGCCAGCAGCCAAGATCAGGGGGCGGCCACTGAAGCTTTCTTT.